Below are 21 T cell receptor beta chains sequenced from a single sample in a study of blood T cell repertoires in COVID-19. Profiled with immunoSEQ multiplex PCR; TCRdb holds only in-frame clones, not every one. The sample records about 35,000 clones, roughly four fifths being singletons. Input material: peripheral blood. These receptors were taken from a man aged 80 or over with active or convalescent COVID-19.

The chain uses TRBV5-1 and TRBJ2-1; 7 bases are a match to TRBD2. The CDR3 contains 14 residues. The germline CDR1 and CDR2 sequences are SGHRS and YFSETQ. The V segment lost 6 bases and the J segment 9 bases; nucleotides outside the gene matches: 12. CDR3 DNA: TGCGCCAGCAAGGAGGGTCCTAGCGGCTTTGAGCAGTTCTTC. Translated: CASKEGPSGFEQFF.

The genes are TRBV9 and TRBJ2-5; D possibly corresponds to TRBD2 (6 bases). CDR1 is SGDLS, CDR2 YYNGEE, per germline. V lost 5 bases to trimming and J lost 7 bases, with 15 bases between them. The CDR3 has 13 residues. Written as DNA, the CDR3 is TGTGCCAGCAGTCAAGGTGTGCGGGGGACCCAGTACTTC. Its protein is CASSQGVRGTQYF.

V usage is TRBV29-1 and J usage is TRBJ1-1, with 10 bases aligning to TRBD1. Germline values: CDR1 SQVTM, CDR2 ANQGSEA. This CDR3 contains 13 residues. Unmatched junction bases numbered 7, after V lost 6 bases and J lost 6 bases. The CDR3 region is CSVASTGGSEAFF. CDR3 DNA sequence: TGCAGCGTCGCCTCGACAGGGGGCTCTGAAGCTTTCTTT.

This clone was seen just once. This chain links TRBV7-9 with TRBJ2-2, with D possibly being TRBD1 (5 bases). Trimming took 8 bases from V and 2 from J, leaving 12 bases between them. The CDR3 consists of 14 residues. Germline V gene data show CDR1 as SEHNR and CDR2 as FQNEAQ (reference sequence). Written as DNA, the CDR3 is TGTGCCAGCCTGGGGCAGGCCAACACCGGGGAGCTGTTTTTT. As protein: CASLGQANTGELFF. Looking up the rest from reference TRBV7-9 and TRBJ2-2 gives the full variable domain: DTGVSQNPRHKITKRGQNVTFRCDPISEHNRLYWYRQTLGQGPEFLTYFQNEAQLEKSRLLSDRFSAERPKGSFSTLEIQRTEQGDSAMYLCASLGQANTGELFFGEGSRLTVL.

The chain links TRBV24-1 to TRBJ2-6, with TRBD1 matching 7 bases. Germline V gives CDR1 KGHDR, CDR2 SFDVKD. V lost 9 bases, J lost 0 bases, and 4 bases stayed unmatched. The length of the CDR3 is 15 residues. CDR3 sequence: CATGDSRSGANVLTF. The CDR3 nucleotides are TGTGCCACCGGGGACAGCCGCTCTGGGGCCAACGTCCTGACTTTC.

CDR3 region: CASSQEGARDTQYF. DNA of the CDR3: TGTGCCAGCAGCCAGGAGGGGGCAAGGGATACGCAGTATTTT. The chain recombines TRBV3-1 (or the pseudogene TRBV3-2) with TRBJ2-3; possible D gene TRBD1, 7 bases. With 3 bases removed from V and 6 bases from J, the gap between germline ends came to 13 bases. CDR1 is LGHDT, CDR2 YNNKEL, per germline (reference sequence). The CDR3 is 14 residues long.

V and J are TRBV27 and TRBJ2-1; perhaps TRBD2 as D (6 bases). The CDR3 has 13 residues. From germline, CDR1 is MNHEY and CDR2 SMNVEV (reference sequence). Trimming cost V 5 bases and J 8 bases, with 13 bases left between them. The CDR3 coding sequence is TGTGCCAGCAGTGTACGACTAGGCTATGAGCAGTTCTTC. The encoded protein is CASSVRLGYEQFF.

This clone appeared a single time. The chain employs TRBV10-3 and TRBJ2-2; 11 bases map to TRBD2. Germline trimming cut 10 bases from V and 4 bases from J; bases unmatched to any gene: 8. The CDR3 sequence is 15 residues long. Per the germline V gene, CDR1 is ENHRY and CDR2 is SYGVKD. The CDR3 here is CATSGLAEPTGELFF. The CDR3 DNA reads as TGTGCCACCTCGGGACTAGCGGAACCCACCGGGGAGCTGTTTTTT.

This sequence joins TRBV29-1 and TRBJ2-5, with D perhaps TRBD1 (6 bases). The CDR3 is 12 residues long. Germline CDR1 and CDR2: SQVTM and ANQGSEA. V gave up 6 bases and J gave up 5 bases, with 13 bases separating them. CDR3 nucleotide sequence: TGCAGCGTCCAGGGGTTAGGGGAGACCCAGTACTTC. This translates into CSVQGLGETQYF.

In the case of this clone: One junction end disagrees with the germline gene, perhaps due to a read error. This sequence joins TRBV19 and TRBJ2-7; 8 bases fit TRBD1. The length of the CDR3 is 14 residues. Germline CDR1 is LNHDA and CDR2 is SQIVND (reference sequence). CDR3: CASKVGTGSNEQYF. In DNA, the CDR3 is TGTGCCAGTAAGGTGGGGACAGGCTCCAACGAGCAGTACTTC.

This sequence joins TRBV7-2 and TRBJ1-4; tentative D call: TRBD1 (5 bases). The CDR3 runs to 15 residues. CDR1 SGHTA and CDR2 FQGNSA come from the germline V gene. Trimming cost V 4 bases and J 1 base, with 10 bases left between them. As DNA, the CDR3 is TGTGCCAGCAGCTCTACAGGAAGAACTAATGAAAAACTGTTTTTT. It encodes CASSSTGRTNEKLFF.

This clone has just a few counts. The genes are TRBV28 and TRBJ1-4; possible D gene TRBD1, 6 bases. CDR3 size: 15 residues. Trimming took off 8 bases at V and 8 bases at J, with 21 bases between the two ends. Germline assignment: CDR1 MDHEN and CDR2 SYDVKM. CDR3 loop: CASAPEQGGREKLFF. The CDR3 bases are TGTGCCAGCGCCCCCGAACAGGGTGGAAGAGAAAAACTGTTTTTT.

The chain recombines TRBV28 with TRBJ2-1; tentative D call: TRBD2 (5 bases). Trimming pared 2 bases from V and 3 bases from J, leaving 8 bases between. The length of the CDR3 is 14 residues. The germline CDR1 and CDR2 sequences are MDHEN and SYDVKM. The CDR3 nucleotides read TGTGCCAGCAGTTTAGTGGGGAGCTACAATGAGCAGTTCTTC. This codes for CASSLVGSYNEQFF.

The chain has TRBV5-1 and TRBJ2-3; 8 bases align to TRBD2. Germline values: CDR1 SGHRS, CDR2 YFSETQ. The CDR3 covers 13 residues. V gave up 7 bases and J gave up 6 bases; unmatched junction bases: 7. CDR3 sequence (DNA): TGCGCCAGCTCGGGAGGGCCGGCGGATACGCAGTATTTT. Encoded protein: CASSGGPADTQYF.

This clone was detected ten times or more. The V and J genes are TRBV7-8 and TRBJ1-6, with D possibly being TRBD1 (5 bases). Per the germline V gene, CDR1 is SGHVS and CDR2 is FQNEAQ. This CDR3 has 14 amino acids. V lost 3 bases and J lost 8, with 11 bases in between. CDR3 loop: CASSFRGLDSPLHF. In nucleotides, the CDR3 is TGTGCCAGCAGCTTTAGGGGCTTGGATTCACCCCTCCACTTT.

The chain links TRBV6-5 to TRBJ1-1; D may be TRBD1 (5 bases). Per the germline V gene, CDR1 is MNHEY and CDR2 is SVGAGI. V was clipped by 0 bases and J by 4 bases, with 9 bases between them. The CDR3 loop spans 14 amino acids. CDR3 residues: CASSYSRGATEAFF. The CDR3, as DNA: TGTGCCAGCAGTTACTCGCGCGGGGCCACTGAAGCTTTCTTT.

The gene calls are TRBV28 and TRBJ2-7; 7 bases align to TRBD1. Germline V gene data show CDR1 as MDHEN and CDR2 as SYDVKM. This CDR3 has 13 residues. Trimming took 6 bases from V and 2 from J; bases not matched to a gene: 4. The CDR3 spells CASRVQGTYEQYF. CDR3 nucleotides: TGTGCCAGCAGGGTACAGGGGACCTACGAGCAGTACTTC.

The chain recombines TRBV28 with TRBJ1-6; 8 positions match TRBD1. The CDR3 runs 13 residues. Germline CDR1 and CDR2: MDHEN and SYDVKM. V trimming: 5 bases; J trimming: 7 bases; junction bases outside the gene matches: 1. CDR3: CASSRQGNSPLHF. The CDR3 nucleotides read TGTGCCAGCAGTCGACAGGGGAATTCACCCCTCCACTTT.

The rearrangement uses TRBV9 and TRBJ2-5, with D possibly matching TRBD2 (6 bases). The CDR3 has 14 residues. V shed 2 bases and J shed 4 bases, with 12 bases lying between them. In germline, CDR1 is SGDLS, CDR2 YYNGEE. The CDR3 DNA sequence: TGTGCCAGCAGCGTGTCCGTGGGGGGAGAGACCCAGTACTTC. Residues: CASSVSVGGETQYF. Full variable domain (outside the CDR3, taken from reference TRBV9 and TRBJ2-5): DSGVTQTPKHLITATGQRVTLRCSPRSGDLSVYWYQQSLDQGLQFLIQYYNGEERAKGNILERFSAQQFPDLHSELNLSSLELGDSALYFCASSVSVGGETQYFGPGTRLLVL.

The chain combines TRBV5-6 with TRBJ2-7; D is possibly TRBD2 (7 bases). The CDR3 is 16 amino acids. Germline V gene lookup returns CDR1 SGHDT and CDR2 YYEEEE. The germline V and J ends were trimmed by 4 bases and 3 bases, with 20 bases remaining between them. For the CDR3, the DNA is TGTGCCAGCAGCCATGAGAGGGGGGGTGACATCTACGAGCAGTACTTC. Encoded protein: CASSHERGGDIYEQYF.

The CDR3 sequence: CAIGAETYNEQFF. CDR3 bases: TGTGCCATCGGGGCGGAGACCTACAATGAGCAGTTCTTC. The rearrangement links TRBV10-3 to TRBJ2-1; TRBD1 might be the D (5 bases). The CDR3 loop spans 13 amino acids. The V end lost 8 bases, the J end lost 2 bases, and 10 bases lay between the germline ends. Looked up from germline, CDR1 is ENHRY and CDR2 is SYGVKD.